Described below is a single TCR beta chain sequence and its context. Its antigen is currently unknown. Other DNA sequences in the same sample also yield this CDR3. These data are taken from a study of shared clonotypes between healthy human individuals. Study details: Donors were a couple of women and three men aged 18 to 49.

Clones were sequenced by immunoSEQ multiplex PCR, and TCRdb holds only the in-frame ones, with some missing. The table shows over a million clones, with about 77% occurring only once. Naive CD4+ cells were CD45RA-selected; the remaining cells were memory. Regarding the study as a whole: Clonotypes shared by all four donors outscored non-shared clonotypes in generation probability. Represented diversity (both genetic and exposure-history) was limited by the small number of donors.

This CDR3 has 15 residues. CDR1 is SGHRS, CDR2 YFSETQ, per germline. The J segment lost 1 base and the V segment lost 0 bases, leaving 2 bases of the junction unmatched. This chain joins TRBV5-1 and TRBJ1-1; TRBD1 aligns across 8 bases. This sequence was found in a young man in good health. The sample comprised memory CD4+ T cells sorted from blood. As to subset: CD45RA-negative fraction. The CDR3 coding sequence is TGCGCCAGCAGCTTGGATGGACAGGGGAACACTGAAGCTTTCTTT. Encoded protein: CASSLDGQGNTEAFF. The whole variable domain, remainder taken from reference TRBV5-1 and TRBJ1-1, is KAGVTQTPRYLIKTRGQQVTLSCSPISGHRSVSWYQQTPGQGLQFLFEYFSETQRNKGNFPGRFSGRQFSNSRSEMNVSTLELGDSALYLCASSLDGQGNTEAFFGQGTRLTVV.